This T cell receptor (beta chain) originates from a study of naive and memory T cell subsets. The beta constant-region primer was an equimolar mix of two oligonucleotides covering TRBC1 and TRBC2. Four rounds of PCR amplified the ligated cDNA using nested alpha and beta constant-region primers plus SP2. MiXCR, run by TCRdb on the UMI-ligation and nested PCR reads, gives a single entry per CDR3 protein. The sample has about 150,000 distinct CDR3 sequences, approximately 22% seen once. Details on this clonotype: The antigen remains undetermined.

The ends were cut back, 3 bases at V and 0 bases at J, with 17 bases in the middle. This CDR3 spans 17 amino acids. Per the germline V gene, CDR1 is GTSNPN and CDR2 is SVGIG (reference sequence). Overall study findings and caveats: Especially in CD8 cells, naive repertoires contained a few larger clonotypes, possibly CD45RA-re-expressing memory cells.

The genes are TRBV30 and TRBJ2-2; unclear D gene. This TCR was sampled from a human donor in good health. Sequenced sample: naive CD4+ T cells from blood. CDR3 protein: CAWRRSIHNANTGELFF. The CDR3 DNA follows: TGTGCCTGGAGGCGCAGTATCCATAACGCGAACACCGGGGAGCTGTTTTTT.